The rows below give T cell receptor beta chains drawn from one sample of a study of blood T cell repertoires in COVID-19. Clones were read by immunoSEQ multiplex PCR, and TCRdb kept only the in-frame ones, dropping some. Of 270,000 or so clones listed, roughly 91% are singletons. The sample comprised PBMCs or T cells enriched from blood (not recorded which). The receptors stem from a woman aged 40 to 50 with acute COVID-19. CDR3s include the opening cysteine and the closing phenylalanine or tryptophan. The D gene is left open where the match is weak. Not every row has a clone size; where given, it reads once, few, many or a size class.

>TRBJ1-1|-|13|TRBD1|TRBV2
CASNRGLNTEAFF
TGTGCCAGCAACAGGGGATTGAACACTGAAGCTTTCTTT
>TRBJ1-2|-|15|-|TRBV5-4
CASSLASGIEVGYTF
TGTGCCAGCAGCTTGGCGTCGGGAATTGAGGTCGGCTACACCTTC
>TRBJ1-1|-|14|-|TRBV5-4
CASSLDRSGGKAFF
TGTGCCAGCAGCTTGGATCGTTCAGGAGGGAAAGCTTTCTTT
>TRBJ1-1|-|17|TRBD1|TRBV4-1
CASSQAAQGRQNTEAFF
TGCGCCAGCAGCCAAGCAGCACAGGGGCGCCAGAACACTGAAGCTTTCTTT
>TRBJ1-3|-|15|-|TRBV18
CASSPRAGTGNTIYF
TGTGCCAGCTCACCACGGGCGGGGACTGGAAACACCATATATTTT
>TRBJ2-1|once|18|TRBD2|TRBV5-1
CASSSSGTSGSSYNEQFF
TGCGCCAGCAGCTCTTCCGGGACTAGCGGGAGTTCTTACAATGAGCAGTTCTTC
>TRBJ1-6|-|15|TRBD1|TRBV28
CASSSPGTGGSPLHF
TGTGCCAGCAGTTCACCGGGGACAGGGGGTTCACCCCTCCACTTT
>TRBJ2-2|-|17|TRBD2|TRBV24-1
CATSEHSSGGPTGELFF
TGTGCCACCAGTGAACATTCAAGCGGGGGGCCCACCGGGGAGCTGTTTTTT
>TRBJ1-3|once|15|-|TRBV30
CAWSVHWGQRNTIYF
TGTGCCTGGAGTGTACATTGGGGACAACGAAACACCATATATTTT
>TRBJ2-1|-|15|-|TRBV11-2
CASSLGSLGGYEQFF
TGTGCCAGCAGCTTAGGGAGTCTCGGTGGCTATGAGCAGTTCTTC
>TRBJ2-7|-|14|TRBD1|TRBV27
CASSLRQGIYEQYF
TGTGCCAGCAGTTTAAGACAGGGTATCTACGAGCAGTACTTC
>TRBJ2-1|few|16|-|TRBV21-1
CASSILPGQGSNEQFF
TGTGCCAGCAGCATACTTCCGGGACAGGGAAGCAATGAGCAGTTCTTC
>TRBJ1-1|-|15|TRBD1|TRBV6-5
CASNQFTGGNTEAFF
TGTGCCAGCAACCAATTCACAGGGGGGAACACTGAAGCTTTCTTT
>TRBJ1-1|once|15|-|TRBV5-4
CASSLVGAVGTEAFF
TGTGCCAGCAGCTTGGTGGGGGCTGTAGGCACTGAAGCTTTCTTT
>TRBJ2-1|-|15|TRBD2|TRBV19
CASSPGTSVYNEQFF
TGTGCCAGCAGTCCCGGGACTAGCGTGTACAATGAGCAGTTCTTC
>TRBJ1-1|-|14|-|TRBV3-1/TRBV3-2
CASSPSRGNTEAFF
TGTGCCAGCAGCCCTTCTAGGGGCAACACTGAAGCTTTCTTT
>TRBJ1-6|-|15|-|TRBV18
CASSGALRDNSPLHF
TGTGCCAGCTCGGGAGCTCTCCGGGATAATTCACCCCTCCACTTT
>TRBJ1-2|-|14|TRBD1|TRBV19
CASSPDRADYGYTF
TGTGCCAGTAGCCCGGACAGGGCTGACTATGGCTACACCTTC
>TRBJ2-5|-|15|-|TRBV7-9
CASSFTQAGLETQYF
TGTGCCAGCAGCTTTACCCAGGCAGGGTTAGAGACCCAGTACTTC
>TRBJ2-3|-|16|TRBD2|TRBV4-2
CASSQDPAGLTDTQYF
TGTGCCAGCAGCCAAGATCCAGCGGGGCTGACAGATACGCAGTATTTT
>TRBJ2-1|-|15|-|TRBV7-9
CASSLALGGNNEQFF
TGTGCCAGCAGCTTAGCGTTAGGGGGAAACAATGAGCAGTTCTTC
>TRBJ1-3|-|13|-|TRBV6-5
CASSLDSGNTIYF
TGTGCCAGCAGTTTAGACTCTGGAAACACCATATATTTT
>TRBJ1-2|-|13|-|TRBV19
CASSIERGTGYTF
TGTGCCAGTAGTATAGAACGGGGGACCGGCTACACCTTC
>TRBJ2-7|-|13|TRBD1|TRBV12-3/TRBV12-4
CASSRTGGYEQYF
TGTGCCAGCAGTAGGACAGGGGGATACGAGCAGTACTTC
>TRBJ1-4|once|15|-|TRBV5-8
CASSLRRVTNEKLFF
TGTGCCAGCAGCTTGCGGCGGGTGACTAATGAAAAACTGTTTTTT
>TRBJ1-2|-|11|-|TRBV20-1
CSAGEGGGYTF
TGCAGTGCTGGGGAGGGCGGTGGCTACACCTTC
>TRBJ2-7|-|18|-|TRBV2
CASTLTQGSAFLVYEQYF
TGTGCCAGCACCTTGACACAGGGATCGGCCTTCCTCGTTTACGAGCAGTACTTC
>TRBJ1-2|-|15|-|TRBV28
CASSLQGNGVSGYTF
TGTGCCAGCAGTTTACAGGGTAATGGAGTATCTGGCTACACCTTC